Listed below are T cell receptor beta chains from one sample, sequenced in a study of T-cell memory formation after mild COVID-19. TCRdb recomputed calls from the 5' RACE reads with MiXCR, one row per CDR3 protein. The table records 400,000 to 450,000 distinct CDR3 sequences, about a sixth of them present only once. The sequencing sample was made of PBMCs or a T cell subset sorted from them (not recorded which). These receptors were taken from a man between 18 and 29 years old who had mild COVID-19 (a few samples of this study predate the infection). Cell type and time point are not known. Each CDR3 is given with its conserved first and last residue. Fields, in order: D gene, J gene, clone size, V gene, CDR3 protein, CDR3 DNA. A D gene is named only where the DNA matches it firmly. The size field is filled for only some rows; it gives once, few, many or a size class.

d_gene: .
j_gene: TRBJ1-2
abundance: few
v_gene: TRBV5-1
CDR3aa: CASSPRTQANYGYTF
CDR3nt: TGCGCCAGCAGCCCACGGACGCAAGCTAACTATGGCTACACCTTC

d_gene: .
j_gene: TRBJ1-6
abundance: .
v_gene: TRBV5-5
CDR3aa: CASSSVYNSPLHF
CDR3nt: TGTGCCAGCAGCTCAGTCTATAATTCACCCCTCCACTTT

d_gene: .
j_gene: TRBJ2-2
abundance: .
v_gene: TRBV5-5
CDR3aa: CASSYTLKDLFF
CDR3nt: TGTGCCAGCAGCTACACCCTCAAGGACCTGTTTTTT

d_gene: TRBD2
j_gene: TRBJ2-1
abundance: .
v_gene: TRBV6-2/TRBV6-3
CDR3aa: CASSYRGDEQFF
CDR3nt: TGTGCCAGCAGTTATCGGGGGGATGAGCAGTTCTTC

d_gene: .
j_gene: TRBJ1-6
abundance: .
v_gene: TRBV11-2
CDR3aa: CASATTLGGLALHF
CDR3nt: TGTGCCAGCGCCACCACCCTGGGTGGCCTGGCCCTCCACTTT

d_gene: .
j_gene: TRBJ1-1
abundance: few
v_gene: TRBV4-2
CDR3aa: CASSQDRGSRAFF
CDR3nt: TGTGCCAGCAGCCAAGATCGGGGCAGTCGGGCTTTCTTT

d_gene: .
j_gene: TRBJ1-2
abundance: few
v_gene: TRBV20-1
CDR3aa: CSASEAYGYTF
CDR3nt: TGCAGTGCTAGTGAGGCGTATGGCTACACCTTC

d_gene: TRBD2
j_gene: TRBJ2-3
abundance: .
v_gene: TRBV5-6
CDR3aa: CASSRPTSGGASTDTQYF
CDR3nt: TGTGCCAGCAGCCGCCCGACTAGCGGGGGGGCTAGCACAGATACGCAGTATTTT

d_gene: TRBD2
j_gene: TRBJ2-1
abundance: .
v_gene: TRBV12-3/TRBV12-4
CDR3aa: CASSLVPAGGPREQFF
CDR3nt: TGTGCCAGCAGTTTAGTCCCAGCGGGGGGGCCAAGGGAGCAGTTCTTC

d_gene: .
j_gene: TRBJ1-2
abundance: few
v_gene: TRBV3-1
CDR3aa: CASSLGNPNYGYTF
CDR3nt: TGTGCCAGCAGCTTAGGGAATCCGAACTATGGCTACACCTTC

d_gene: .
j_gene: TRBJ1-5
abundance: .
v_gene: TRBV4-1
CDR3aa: CASRSVRGGSNQPQHF
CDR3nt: TGCGCCAGCCGCTCAGTCAGAGGCGGGAGCAATCAGCCCCAGCATTTT

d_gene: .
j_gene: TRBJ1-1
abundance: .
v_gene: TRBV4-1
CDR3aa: CASSQPETGMNTEAFF
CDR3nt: TGCGCCAGCAGCCAGCCGGAAACAGGGATGAACACTGAAGCTTTCTTT

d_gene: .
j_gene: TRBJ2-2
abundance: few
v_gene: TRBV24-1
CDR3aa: CASGSTGELFF
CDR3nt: TGTGCCAGCGGAAGCACCGGGGAGCTGTTTTTT

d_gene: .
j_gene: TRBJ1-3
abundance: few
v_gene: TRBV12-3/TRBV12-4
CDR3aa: CASSLERASNTIYF
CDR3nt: TGTGCCAGCAGTTTAGAGCGGGCCTCAAACACCATATATTTT

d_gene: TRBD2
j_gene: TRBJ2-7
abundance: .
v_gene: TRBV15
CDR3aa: CATSRRTSFHEQYF
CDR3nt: TGTGCCACCAGCAGGAGGACTAGCTTCCACGAGCAGTACTTC

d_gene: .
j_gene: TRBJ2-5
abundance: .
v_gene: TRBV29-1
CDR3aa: CSVGRDAQETQYF
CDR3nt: TGCAGCGTTGGACGGGACGCCCAAGAGACCCAGTACTTC

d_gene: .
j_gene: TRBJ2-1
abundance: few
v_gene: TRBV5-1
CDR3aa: CASSPDSRNEQFF
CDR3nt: TGCGCCAGCAGCCCGGACAGCCGCAATGAGCAGTTCTTC

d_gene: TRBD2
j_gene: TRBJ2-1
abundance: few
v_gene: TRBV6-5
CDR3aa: CASSSLASGEDEQFF
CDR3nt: TGTGCCAGCAGTTCCCTGGCTAGCGGGGAGGATGAGCAGTTCTTC

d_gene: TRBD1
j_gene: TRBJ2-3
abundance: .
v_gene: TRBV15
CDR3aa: CATSTSPTGIGKDTQYF
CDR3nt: TGTGCCACCAGCACCTCCCCGACAGGGATTGGTAAAGATACGCAGTATTTT

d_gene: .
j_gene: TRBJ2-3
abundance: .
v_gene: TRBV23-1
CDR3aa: CASSQVGADTQYF
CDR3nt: TGCGCCAGCAGTCAAGTTGGGGCCGATACGCAGTATTTT

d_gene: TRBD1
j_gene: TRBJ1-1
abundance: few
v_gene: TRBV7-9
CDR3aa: CASSSQQGDSVAFF
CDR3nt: TGTGCCAGCAGTTCTCAACAGGGGGATTCTGTGGCTTTCTTT

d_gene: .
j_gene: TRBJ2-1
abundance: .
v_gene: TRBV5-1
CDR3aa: CASSSRMAVSNNEQFF
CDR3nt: TGCGCCAGCAGCTCCAGGATGGCGGTTTCTAACAATGAGCAGTTCTTC

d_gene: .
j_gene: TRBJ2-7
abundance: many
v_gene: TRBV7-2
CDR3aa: CASSRTGLYEQYF
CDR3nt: TGTGCCAGCAGCCGCACTGGGCTCTACGAGCAGTACTTC

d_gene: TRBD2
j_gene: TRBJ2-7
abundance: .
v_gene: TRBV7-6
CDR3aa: CASSAGGASYEQYF
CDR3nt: TGTGCCAGCAGCGCCGGGGGGGCCTCCTACGAGCAGTACTTC

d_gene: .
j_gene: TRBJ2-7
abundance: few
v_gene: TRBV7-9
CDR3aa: CASSSIARREQYF
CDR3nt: TGTGCCAGCAGCTCGATAGCGAGGAGGGAGCAGTACTTC

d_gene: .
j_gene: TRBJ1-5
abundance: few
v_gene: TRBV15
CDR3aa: CATSRDLNQPQHF
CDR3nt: TGTGCCACCAGCAGAGATCTAAATCAGCCCCAGCATTTT

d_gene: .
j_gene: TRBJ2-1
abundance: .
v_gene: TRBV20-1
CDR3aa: CSAAASWDREQFF
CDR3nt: TGCAGTGCAGCCGCTAGCTGGGACCGGGAGCAGTTCTTC

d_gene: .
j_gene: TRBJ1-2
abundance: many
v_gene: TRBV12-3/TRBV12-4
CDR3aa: CASSLNGTRHGYTF
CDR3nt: TGTGCCAGCAGTTTAAACGGCACTCGGCATGGCTACACCTTC

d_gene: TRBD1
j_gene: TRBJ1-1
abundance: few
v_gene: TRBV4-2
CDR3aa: CASRSPEQGHTEAFF
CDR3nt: TGTGCCAGCAGGTCCCCGGAACAGGGGCACACTGAAGCTTTCTTT

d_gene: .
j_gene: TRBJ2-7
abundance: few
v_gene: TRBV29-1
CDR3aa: CSAGVGVGGAEQYF
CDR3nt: TGCAGCGCTGGGGTAGGAGTGGGAGGCGCCGAGCAGTACTTC

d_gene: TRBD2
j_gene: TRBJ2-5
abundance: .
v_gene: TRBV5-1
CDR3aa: CASSTFGTSEETQYF
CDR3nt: TGCGCCAGCAGCACCTTCGGGACTAGCGAGGAGACCCAGTACTTC

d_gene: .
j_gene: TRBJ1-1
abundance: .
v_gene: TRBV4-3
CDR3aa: CASSQDRRGLNTEAFF
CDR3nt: TGCGCCAGCAGCCAAGATCGGAGGGGACTGAACACTGAAGCTTTCTTT

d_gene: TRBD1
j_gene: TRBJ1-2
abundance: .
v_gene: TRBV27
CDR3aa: CASSWTGRDYGYTF
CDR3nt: TGTGCCAGCAGCTGGACAGGGAGGGACTATGGCTACACCTTC

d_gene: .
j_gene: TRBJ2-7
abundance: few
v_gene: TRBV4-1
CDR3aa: CASSQAGNLGEQYF
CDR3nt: TGCGCCAGCAGCCAAGCAGGGAACCTTGGGGAGCAGTACTTC

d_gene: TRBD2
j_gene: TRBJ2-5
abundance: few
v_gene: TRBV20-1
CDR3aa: CSARRPGSSGGLQETQYF
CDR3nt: TGCAGTGCTAGAAGGCCGGGGAGTAGCGGGGGGTTACAAGAGACCCAGTACTTC

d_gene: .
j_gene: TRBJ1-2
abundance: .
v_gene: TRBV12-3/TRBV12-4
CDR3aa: CASSFSGRVGTF
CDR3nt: TGTGCCAGCAGTTTCTCGGGGAGGGTCGGGACCTTC

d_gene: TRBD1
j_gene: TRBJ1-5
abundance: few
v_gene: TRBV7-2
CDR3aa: CASSILGQSNQPQHF
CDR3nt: TGTGCCAGCAGCATCCTGGGACAGAGCAATCAGCCCCAGCATTTT

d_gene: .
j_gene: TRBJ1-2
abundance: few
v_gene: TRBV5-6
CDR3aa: CASSPQGHGYTF
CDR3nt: TGTGCCAGCAGCCCCCAGGGTCACGGCTACACCTTC

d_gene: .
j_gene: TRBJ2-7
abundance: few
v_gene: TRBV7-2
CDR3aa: CASSRTRDGFYEQYF
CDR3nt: TGTGCCAGCAGCCGGACCCGGGACGGCTTTTACGAGCAGTACTTC

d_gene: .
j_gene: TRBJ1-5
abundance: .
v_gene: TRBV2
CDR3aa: CASSRVPQVQHF
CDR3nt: TGTGCCAGCAGTAGAGTCCCTCAGGTCCAGCATTTT

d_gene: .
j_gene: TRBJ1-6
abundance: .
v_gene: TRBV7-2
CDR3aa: CASSNRVSSPLHF
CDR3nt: TGTGCCAGCAGCAACAGGGTGTCTTCACCCCTCCACTTT

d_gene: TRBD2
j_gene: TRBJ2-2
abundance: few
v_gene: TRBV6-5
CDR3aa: CASSDKGLAVTGELFF
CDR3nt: TGTGCCAGCAGTGACAAGGGACTAGCGGTGACCGGGGAGCTGTTTTTT

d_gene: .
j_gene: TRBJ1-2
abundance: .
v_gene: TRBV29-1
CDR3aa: CSVETDHGYTF
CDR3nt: TGCAGCGTTGAGACAGATCATGGCTACACCTTC

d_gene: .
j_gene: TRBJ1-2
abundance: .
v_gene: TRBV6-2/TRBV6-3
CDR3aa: CASSHPQWETYGYTF
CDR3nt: TGTGCCAGCAGTCACCCCCAGTGGGAAACCTATGGCTACACCTTC

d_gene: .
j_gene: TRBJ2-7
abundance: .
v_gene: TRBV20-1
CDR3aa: CSAVPPGRDYEQYF
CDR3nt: TGCAGTGCTGTCCCCCCCGGCAGGGATTACGAGCAGTACTTC

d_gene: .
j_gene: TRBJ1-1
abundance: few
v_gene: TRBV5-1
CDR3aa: CASSPQTGNTEAFF
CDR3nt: TGCGCCAGCAGCCCACAGACGGGGAACACTGAAGCTTTCTTT

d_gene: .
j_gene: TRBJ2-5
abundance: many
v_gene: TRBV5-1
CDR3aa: CASSNLGAVQETQYF
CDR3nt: TGCGCCAGCAGCAACCTCGGGGCGGTCCAAGAGACCCAGTACTTC

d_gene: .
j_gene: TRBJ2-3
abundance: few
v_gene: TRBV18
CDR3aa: CASSPKDRDTQYF
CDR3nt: TGTGCCAGCTCACCTAAAGACCGGGATACGCAGTATTTT

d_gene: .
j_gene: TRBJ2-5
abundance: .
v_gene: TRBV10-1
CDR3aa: CASSHGLSQETQYF
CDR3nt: TGCGCCAGCAGCCACGGACTGTCTCAAGAGACCCAGTACTTC

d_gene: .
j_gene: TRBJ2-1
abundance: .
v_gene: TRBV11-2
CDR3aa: CASSFLRDNGHEQFF
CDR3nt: TGTGCCAGCAGCTTCCTCCGGGACAATGGCCATGAGCAGTTCTTC

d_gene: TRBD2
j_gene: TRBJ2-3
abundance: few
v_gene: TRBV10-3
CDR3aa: CAITGGTSTDTQYF
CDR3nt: TGTGCCATCACGGGGGGGACATCAACAGATACGCAGTATTTT

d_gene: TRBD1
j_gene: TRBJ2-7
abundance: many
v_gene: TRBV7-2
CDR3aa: CASSLNMDGGQGVEQYF
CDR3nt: TGTGCCAGCAGTCTTAATATGGACGGGGGACAGGGTGTCGAGCAGTACTTC

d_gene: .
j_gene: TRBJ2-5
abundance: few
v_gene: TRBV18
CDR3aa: CASSPAGLETQYF
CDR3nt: TGTGCCAGCTCACCGGCAGGGTTAGAGACCCAGTACTTC